Listed below are T cell receptor beta chains from one sample, sequenced in a study of blood T cell repertoires in COVID-19. Sequencing was performed with immunoSEQ multiplex PCR; in TCRdb, only in-frame clones are kept and a portion is missing. The sample has over 95,000 clones; more than 75% are singletons. The source material was peripheral blood. Receptors were obtained from a woman aged 40-49 years with acute or convalescent COVID-19. Each CDR3 is given with its conserved first and last residue. The order of the fields is clone size, V gene, CDR3 length, D gene, J gene, CDR3 DNA, CDR3 protein. A D gene is named only where the DNA matches it firmly. Rows may omit the clone size; those that give it use once, few, many or a size class.

>.|TRBV7-9|15|.|TRBJ1-6
TGTGCCAGCAGCTCTTCGACAGGTAGAAGTTCACCCCTCCACTTT
CASSSSTGRSSPLHF
>.|TRBV7-9|14|.|TRBJ2-5
TGTGCCAGCAGCCCCATCGGGGGAATCGGGACCCAGTACTTC
CASSPIGGIGTQYF
>.|TRBV5-4|16|.|TRBJ2-1
TGTGCCAGCAGCGCCGAGGGAGGAAAGAGCTACAATGAGCAGTTCTTC
CASSAEGGKSYNEQFF
>.|TRBV10-3|14|.|TRBJ2-7
TGTGCCATCAGTGAGTCGGGGGCGGATTCCGAGCAGTACTTC
CAISESGADSEQYF
>.|TRBV2|14|TRBD1|TRBJ1-6
TGTGCCAGCAGTAGAGACAGGGACCGCTCACCCCTCCACTTT
CASSRDRDRSPLHF
>.|TRBV2|17|.|TRBJ1-6
TGTGCCAGCAGTGGGGGACAACAAGAACCCTATAATTCACCCCTCCACTTT
CASSGGQQEPYNSPLHF
>.|TRBV5-5|13|.|TRBJ1-1
TGTGCCAGCAGACACAGGAATGGTCCTGAAGCTTTCTTT
CASRHRNGPEAFF
>.|TRBV2|16|.|TRBJ1-1
TGTGCCAGCAGTCCAGCCAGGCCGATGCTGAACACTGAAGCTTTCTTT
CASSPARPMLNTEAFF
>.|TRBV18|16|.|TRBJ1-1
TGTGCCAGCTCACCAATTGGAACAGGGTCTGAAGTGAGAGCTTTCTTT
CASSPIGTGSEVRAFF
>.|TRBV5-1|18|.|TRBJ2-7
TGCGCCAGCAGCTTGGCCGTCCTAGGGACACCCAGTACCTACGAGCAGTACTTC
CASSLAVLGTPSTYEQYF
>.|TRBV7-9|14|.|TRBJ1-3
TGTGCCAGCAGCCCGAGTGCCTCTGGAAACACCATATATTTT
CASSPSASGNTIYF
>.|TRBV5-1|16|TRBD2|TRBJ2-1
TGCGCCAGCAGCGCGGGACTAGCGGGGGGACACAATGAGCAGTTCTTC
CASSAGLAGGHNEQFF
>.|TRBV5-1|18|TRBD1|TRBJ1-1
TGCGCCAGCAGCTTGGCCGGGACAGGCGGGATTATGAACACTGAAGCTTTCTTT
CASSLAGTGGIMNTEAFF
>.|TRBV5-6|14|.|TRBJ1-2
TGTGCCAGCAGCCTCCCGGGGGCTAACTATGGCTACACCTTC
CASSLPGANYGYTF
>.|TRBV6-2/TRBV6-3|15|TRBD1|TRBJ1-1
TGTGCCAGCAGTTACCCCGGACAGGGGGACACTGAAGCTTTCTTT
CASSYPGQGDTEAFF
>few|TRBV30|12|.|TRBJ1-1
TGTGCCTGGCAGGGTCAATACACTGAAGCTTTCTTT
CAWQGQYTEAFF
>.|TRBV19|13|.|TRBJ1-1
TGTGCCAGCAAGGACAGAGTAAATACTGAAGCTTTCTTT
CASKDRVNTEAFF
>.|TRBV6-2/TRBV6-3|15|.|TRBJ2-2
TGTGCCAGCAGTCCCCGGACACCGAACACCGGGGAGCTGTTTTTT
CASSPRTPNTGELFF
>.|TRBV10-2|14|TRBD2|TRBJ2-1
TGCGCCAGCAGCACGACTAGCGGGTACAATGAGCAGTTCTTC
CASSTTSGYNEQFF
>few|TRBV18|17|TRBD1|TRBJ1-5
TGTGCCAGCTCACCAATGGCTGGGCAGGGGGTCAATCAGCCCCAGCATTTT
CASSPMAGQGVNQPQHF
>.|TRBV6-5|13|.|TRBJ2-7
TGTGCCAGCACTCGAGGGTACTCCTACGAGCAGTACTTC
CASTRGYSYEQYF
>.|TRBV5-1|16|TRBD1|TRBJ2-7
TGCGCCAGCAGCTTGTCCCCAGACAGGGGGCGGAACGAGCAGTACTTC
CASSLSPDRGRNEQYF
>.|TRBV19|14|.|TRBJ1-5
TGTGCCAGTAGCCGAACAGGGAGCAATCAGCCCCAGCATTTT
CASSRTGSNQPQHF
>.|TRBV6-6|16|TRBD1|TRBJ1-2
TGTGCCAGCAGTCCATTAATGGGACAGGGGTCGGAAGGCTACACCTTC
CASSPLMGQGSEGYTF
>once|TRBV13|17|TRBD1|TRBJ1-6
TGTGCCAGCAGCTTGGGACAGGGGATAGGATTGTCGTCACCCCTCCACTTT
CASSLGQGIGLSSPLHF
>.|TRBV4-1|14|.|TRBJ1-5
TGCGCCAGCAGCCCCGGACACCCCAATCAGCCCCAGCATTTT
CASSPGHPNQPQHF
>.|TRBV6-5|16|.|TRBJ1-5
TGTGCCAGCAGTTACCGATTTGGGGTCCGGGGTCAGCCCCAGCATTTT
CASSYRFGVRGQPQHF